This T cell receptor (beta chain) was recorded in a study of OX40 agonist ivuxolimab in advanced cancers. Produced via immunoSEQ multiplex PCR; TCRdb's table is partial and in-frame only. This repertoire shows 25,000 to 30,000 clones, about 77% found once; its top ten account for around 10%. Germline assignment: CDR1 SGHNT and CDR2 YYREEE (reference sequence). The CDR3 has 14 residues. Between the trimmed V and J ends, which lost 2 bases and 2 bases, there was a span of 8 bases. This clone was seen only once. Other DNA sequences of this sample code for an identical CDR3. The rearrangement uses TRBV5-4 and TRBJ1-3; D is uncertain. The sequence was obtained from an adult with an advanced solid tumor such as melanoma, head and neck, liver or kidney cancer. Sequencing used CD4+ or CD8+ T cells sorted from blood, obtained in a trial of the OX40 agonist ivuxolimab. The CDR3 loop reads CASSLSGTGNTIYF. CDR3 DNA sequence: TGTGCCAGCAGCTTATCGGGGACTGGAAACACCATATATTTT.